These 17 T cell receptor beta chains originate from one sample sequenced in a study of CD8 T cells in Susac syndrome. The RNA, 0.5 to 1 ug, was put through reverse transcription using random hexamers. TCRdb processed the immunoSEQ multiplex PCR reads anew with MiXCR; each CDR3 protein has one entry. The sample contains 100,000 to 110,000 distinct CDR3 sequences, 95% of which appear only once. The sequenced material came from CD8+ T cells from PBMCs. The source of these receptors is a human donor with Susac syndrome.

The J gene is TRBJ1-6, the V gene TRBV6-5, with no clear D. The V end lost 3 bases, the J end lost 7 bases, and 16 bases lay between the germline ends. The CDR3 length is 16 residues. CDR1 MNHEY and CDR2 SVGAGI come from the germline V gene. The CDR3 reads CASSYQVPSWNSPLHF. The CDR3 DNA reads TGTGCCAGCAGTTATCAGGTCCCGTCGTGGAATTCACCCCTCCACTTT.

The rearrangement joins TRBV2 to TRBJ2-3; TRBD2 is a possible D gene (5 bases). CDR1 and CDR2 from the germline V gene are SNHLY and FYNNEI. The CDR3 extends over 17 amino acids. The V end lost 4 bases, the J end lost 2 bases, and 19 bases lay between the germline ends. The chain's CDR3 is CASSGAASQALTDTQYF. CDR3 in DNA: TGTGCCAGCAGTGGAGCGGCGAGTCAGGCCCTCACAGATACGCAGTATTTT.

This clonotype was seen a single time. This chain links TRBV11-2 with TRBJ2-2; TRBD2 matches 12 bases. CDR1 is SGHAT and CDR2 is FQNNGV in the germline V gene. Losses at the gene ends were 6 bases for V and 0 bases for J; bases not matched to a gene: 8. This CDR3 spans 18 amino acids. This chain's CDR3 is CASRTGTSGSANTGELFF. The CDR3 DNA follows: TGTGCCAGCAGAACCGGGACTAGCGGGTCCGCGAACACCGGGGAGCTGTTTTTT.

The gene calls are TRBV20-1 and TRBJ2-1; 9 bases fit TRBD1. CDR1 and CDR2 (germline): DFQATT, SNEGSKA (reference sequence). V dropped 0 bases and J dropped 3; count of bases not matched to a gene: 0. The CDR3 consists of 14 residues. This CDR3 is CSAREDRGYNEQFF. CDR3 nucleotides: TGCAGTGCTAGAGAGGACAGGGGCTACAATGAGCAGTTCTTC.

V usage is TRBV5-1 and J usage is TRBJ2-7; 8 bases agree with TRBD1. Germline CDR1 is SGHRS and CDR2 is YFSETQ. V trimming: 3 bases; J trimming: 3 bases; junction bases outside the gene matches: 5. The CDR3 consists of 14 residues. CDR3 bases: TGCGCCAGCAGCTCAGAGACAGGGGTCTACGAGCAGTACTTC. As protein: CASSSETGVYEQYF.

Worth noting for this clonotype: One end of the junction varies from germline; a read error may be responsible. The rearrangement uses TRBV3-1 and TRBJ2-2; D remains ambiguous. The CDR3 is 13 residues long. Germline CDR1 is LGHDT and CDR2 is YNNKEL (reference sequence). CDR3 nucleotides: TGTGCCAGCAGCAAAGAGTGGACCGGGGAGCTGTTTTTT. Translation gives CASSKEWTGELFF.

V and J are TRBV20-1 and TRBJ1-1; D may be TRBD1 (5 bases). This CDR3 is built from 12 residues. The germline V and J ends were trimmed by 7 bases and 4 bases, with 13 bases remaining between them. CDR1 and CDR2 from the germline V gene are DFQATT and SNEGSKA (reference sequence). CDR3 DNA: TGCAGTGTTGGGACCTCAGCCACTGAAGCTTTCTTT. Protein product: CSVGTSATEAFF.

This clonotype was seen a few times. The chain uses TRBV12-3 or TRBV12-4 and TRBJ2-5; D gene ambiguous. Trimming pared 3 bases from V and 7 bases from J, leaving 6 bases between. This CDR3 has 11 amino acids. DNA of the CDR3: TGTGCCAGCAGTTTTGGTGGGACCCAGTACTTC. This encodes CASSFGGTQYF.

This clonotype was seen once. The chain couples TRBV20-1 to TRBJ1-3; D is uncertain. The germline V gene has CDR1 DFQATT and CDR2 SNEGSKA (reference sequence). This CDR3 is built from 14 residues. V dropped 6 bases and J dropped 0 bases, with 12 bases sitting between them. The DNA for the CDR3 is TGCAGTGCGCCCTTCGGGGACTCTGGAAACACCATATATTTT. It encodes CSAPFGDSGNTIYF.

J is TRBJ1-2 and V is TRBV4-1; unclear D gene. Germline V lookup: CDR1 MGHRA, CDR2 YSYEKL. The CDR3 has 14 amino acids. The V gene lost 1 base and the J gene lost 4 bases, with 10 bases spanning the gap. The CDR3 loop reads CASSQGRPVYGYTF. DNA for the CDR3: TGCGCCAGCAGCCAAGGCCGGCCAGTCTATGGCTACACCTTC.

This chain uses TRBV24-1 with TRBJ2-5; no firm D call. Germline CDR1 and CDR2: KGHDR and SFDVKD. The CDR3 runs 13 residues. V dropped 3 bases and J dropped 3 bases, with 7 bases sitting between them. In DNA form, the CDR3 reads TGTGCCACCAGTGATGGCAGTGAAGAGACCCAGTACTTC. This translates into CATSDGSEETQYF.

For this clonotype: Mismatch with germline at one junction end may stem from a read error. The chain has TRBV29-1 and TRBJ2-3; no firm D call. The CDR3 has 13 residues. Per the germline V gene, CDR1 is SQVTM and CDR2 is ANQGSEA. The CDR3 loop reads CSVEDTHTDTQYF. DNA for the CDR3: TGCAGCGTCGAAGACACCCACACAGATACGCAGTATTTT.

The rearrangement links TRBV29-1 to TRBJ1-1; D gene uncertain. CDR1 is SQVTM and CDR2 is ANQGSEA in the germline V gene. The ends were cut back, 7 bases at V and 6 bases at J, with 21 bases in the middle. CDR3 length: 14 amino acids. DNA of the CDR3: TGCAGCGCTCGGAGGGCGTCAGAATCCTCTGAAGCTTTCTTT. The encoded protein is CSARRASESSEAFF.

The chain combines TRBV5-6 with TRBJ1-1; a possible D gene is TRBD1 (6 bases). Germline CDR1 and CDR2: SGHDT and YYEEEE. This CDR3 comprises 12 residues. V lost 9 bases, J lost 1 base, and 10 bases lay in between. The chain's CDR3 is CATGTTNTEAFF. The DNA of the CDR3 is TGTGCCACCGGGACAACGAACACTGAAGCTTTCTTT.

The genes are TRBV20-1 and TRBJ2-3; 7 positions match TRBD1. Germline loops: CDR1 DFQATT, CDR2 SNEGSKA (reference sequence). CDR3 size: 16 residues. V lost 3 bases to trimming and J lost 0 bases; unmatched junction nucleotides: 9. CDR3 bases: TGCAGTGCTAGTCCCGAGGGGGCGCGGAGCACAGATACGCAGTATTTT. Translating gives CSASPEGARSTDTQYF.

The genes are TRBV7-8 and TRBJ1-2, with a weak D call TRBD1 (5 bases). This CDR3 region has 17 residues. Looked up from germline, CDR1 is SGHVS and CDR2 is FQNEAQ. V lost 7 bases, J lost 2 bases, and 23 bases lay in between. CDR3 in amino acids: CASTDTGTQRINYGYTF. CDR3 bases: TGTGCCAGCACCGACACCGGGACGCAGAGAATAAACTATGGCTACACCTTC.

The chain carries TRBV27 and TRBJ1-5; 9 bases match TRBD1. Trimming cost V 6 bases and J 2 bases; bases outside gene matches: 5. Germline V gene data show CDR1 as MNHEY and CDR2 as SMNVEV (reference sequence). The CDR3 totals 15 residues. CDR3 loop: CASSKQGAGNQPQHF. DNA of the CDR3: TGTGCCAGCAGCAAACAGGGGGCGGGCAATCAGCCCCAGCATTTT.